What follows are 12 T cell receptor beta chains derived from one specimen sequenced in a study of T cells after yellow fever vaccination. TCRdb re-analysed the 5' RACE reads in MiXCR, keeping a single row per CDR3 protein. The data show around 320,000 distinct CDR3 sequences, roughly 10% seen once. Sequencing used CD4+ T cells sorted from PBMCs, obtained 45 days after the yellow fever booster vaccination. The receptors here all came from a man between 18 and 35 years old who received the YFV17D yellow fever vaccine.

The V and J genes are TRBV23-1 and TRBJ2-3; tentative D call: TRBD1 (5 bases). TRBV23-1 is reported as an ORF; its role is uncertain. V lost 3 bases and J lost 1, with 32 bases in between. The CDR3 sequence is 22 residues long. CDR3 DNA sequence: TGCGCCAGCAGTCATCGTGGGATCGACAGAGCCGATTTATTTCAAGGCACAGATACGCAGTATTTT. Translation gives CASSHRGIDRADLFQGTDTQYF.

CDR3 sequence: CASSLGGYFTEAFF. For the CDR3, the DNA is TGTGCCAGCAGCTTAGGGGGATACTTCACTGAAGCTTTCTTT. V usage is TRBV7-2 and J usage is TRBJ1-1, with D unclear. The V gene's germline CDR1 is SGHTA and CDR2 FQGNSA. The CDR3 is 14 residues long. V dropped 1 base and J dropped 4 bases, with 10 bases sitting between them.

In this sample, this clonotype is medium-sized (0.01 to 0.1%). The gene calls are TRBV12-3 or TRBV12-4 and TRBJ2-3, with 8 bases aligning to TRBD2. The length of the CDR3 is 14 residues. The junction had 5 bases not matched to a gene; V was cut back by 4 bases and J by 5 bases. The CDR3 DNA follows: TGTGCCAGCAGTTACGGGGGGGCCGGAGATACGCAGTATTTT. This gives the protein CASSYGGAGDTQYF.

The table lists this clonotype with a few counts. V is TRBV9 and J is TRBJ1-5; D is undetermined. The length of the CDR3 is 14 residues. Germline assignment: CDR1 SGDLS and CDR2 YYNGEE. V dropped 4 bases and J dropped 0 bases, with 8 bases sitting between them. The CDR3: CASSTEPSNQPQHF. CDR3 nucleotides: TGTGCCAGCAGCACAGAACCTAGCAATCAGCCCCAGCATTTT.

This clonotype turned up a few times. CDR3 residues: CASSQISGALSYNSPLHF. CDR3 sequence (DNA): TGTGCCAGCAGCCAGATATCAGGGGCCCTCTCCTATAATTCACCCCTCCACTTT. The J gene is TRBJ1-6, the V gene TRBV12-3 or TRBV12-4; a possible D gene is TRBD1 (6 bases). The CDR3 is 18 residues long. V was cut by 6 bases and J by 0 bases, with 18 bases left in between.

This clonotype was seen more than once but under ten times. The CDR3, as DNA: TGTGCCAGCAGCCGACGGGCAAGCTCCTATAATTCACCCCTCCACTTT. Its translation is CASSRRASSYNSPLHF. V usage is TRBV9 and J usage is TRBJ1-6; D remains ambiguous. The ends were cut back, 4 bases at V and 0 bases at J, with 11 bases in the middle. The CDR3 length is 16 residues. Germline V gene sequence: CDR1 SGDLS, CDR2 YYNGEE.

V is TRBV23-1 and J is TRBJ2-7; TRBD1 is a possible D gene (5 bases). TRBV23-1 carries the ORF label, with uncertain function. CDR3 length: 11 residues. Trimming removed 8 bases from V and 9 bases from J, with 14 bases in between. CDR3 amino acids: CASPLGRGQYF. The CDR3 coding sequence is TGCGCCAGCCCCCTGGGGCGCGGGCAGTACTTC.

The rearrangement joins TRBV9 to TRBJ1-4; no definite D call. V was pared by 0 bases and J by 0 bases, with 9 bases between. This CDR3 has 16 residues. CDR1 is SGDLS, CDR2 YYNGEE, per germline. CDR3 in amino acids: CASSVEQQATNEKLFF. In nucleotides, the CDR3 is TGTGCCAGCAGCGTAGAACAGCAAGCAACTAATGAAAAACTGTTTTTT. Supplemented by reference TRBV9 and TRBJ1-4, the full variable domain reads DSGVTQTPKHLITATGQRVTLRCSPRSGDLSVYWYQQSLDQGLQFLIQYYNGEERAKGNILERFSAQQFPDLHSELNLSSLELGDSALYFCASSVEQQATNEKLFFGSGTQLSVL.

This clonotype has just a few counts. V and J are TRBV20-1 and TRBJ2-1, with 10 positions matching TRBD2. V shed 1 base and J 8 bases; nucleotides not matched to a gene: 8. The CDR3 spans 15 residues. The germline V gene encodes CDR1 DFQATT and CDR2 SNEGSKA (reference sequence). The CDR3 DNA reads as TGCAGTGCTAGAGTTCAGCGGGGGGGTGACGATGAGCAGTTCTTC. Protein: CSARVQRGGDDEQFF.

The gene calls are TRBV7-2 and TRBJ1-2, with 9 bases identical to TRBD1. The trim removed 2 bases at V and 6 bases at J, leaving 7 bases unmatched. The CDR3 loop spans 15 amino acids. Germline values: CDR1 SGHTA, CDR2 FQGNSA. CDR3 protein: CASSLFRDRAHGYTF. Written as DNA, the CDR3 is TGTGCCAGCAGCTTATTCCGGGACAGGGCCCATGGCTACACCTTC.

This clonotype has a handful of counts. The V call is TRBV6-5, the J call TRBJ1-6; no firm D call. Germline V lookup: CDR1 MNHEY, CDR2 SVGAGI. This CDR3 has 15 amino acids. V dropped 6 bases and J dropped 7 bases, with 16 bases sitting between them. The CDR3 region has the DNA TGTGCCAGCAGCTCCCCTACCCTACAGAATTCACCCCTCCACTTT. This sequence encodes CASSSPTLQNSPLHF.

This clonotype was recorded a few times. The chain joins TRBV2 to TRBJ2-3; D is possibly TRBD2 (7 bases). Germline V gene lookup returns CDR1 SNHLY and CDR2 FYNNEI. The CDR3 is 13 residues long. Trimming left V 11 bases short and J 8 bases short, with 20 bases between. The CDR3 protein is CAARGLGRGTQYF. The CDR3 DNA reads as TGTGCCGCCAGAGGACTAGGCAGGGGTACGCAGTATTTT.